This record looks at one T cell receptor (beta chain) sequence and its context. Its antigen is currently unknown. Genomic DNA was the source, and TCR beta CDR3 was amplified from it by two-round multiplex PCR. Gene-specific primers for each TRBV and TRBJ gene drove first-round PCR. TCRdb analysed the multiplex PCR reads with MiXCR anew, one entry per CDR3 protein. The table includes approximately 20,000 distinct CDR3 sequences, around 40% detected once. This entry comes from a study of prognosis after radiotherapy for stage I lung cancer. Findings of the study overall: Unique TCR clone counts dropped after stereotactic body radiation therapy, from a median of around 9,500 to 6,500.

Researchers took six milliliters of peripheral blood at each of two time points. Trimming stripped 8 bases from V and 4 bases from J, with 17 bases between. Germline CDR1 reads MRHNA; CDR2 reads SNTAGT. There are 14 residues in the CDR3. The clonotype was recovered from a donor aged 50 or older with non-small cell lung cancer. Sequenced material: PBMCs, taken before or after stereotactic body radiation therapy (not recorded which). The rearrangement uses TRBV6-4 and TRBJ1-2; D is undetermined. Written as DNA, the CDR3 is TGTGCCAGCCCGACTCCGATCCGGGGCTATGGCTACACCTTC. Amino acids: CASPTPIRGYGYTF.